The entry below describes one T cell receptor (beta chain). What it binds is unknown. This sample was taken from a study of OX40 agonist ivuxolimab in advanced cancers. The repertoire was sequenced with immunoSEQ multiplex PCR; TCRdb's copy has only in-frame clones and lacks some. The sample has under 150,000 clones; 85% to 90% are singletons. General study findings and limits: Researchers did not establish what antigens the expanded peripheral T cells target.

The CDR3 totals 15 residues. Germline V gene lookup returns CDR1 MNHEY and CDR2 SVGAGI. V gave up 0 bases and J gave up 4 bases, with 12 bases separating them. The receptor comes from an adult with an advanced solid tumor such as melanoma, head and neck, liver or kidney cancer. The specimen was CD4+ or CD8+ T cells sorted from blood, collected in a trial of the OX40 agonist ivuxolimab. This chain uses TRBV6-5 with TRBJ1-2; D not certain. This CDR3 reads CASSYSAMLFYGYTF. The CDR3 bases are TGTGCCAGCAGTTACTCGGCCATGCTTTTCTATGGCTACACCTTC.